This T cell receptor (beta chain) was sequenced for a study of blood T cell repertoires in COVID-19. Assay used: immunoSEQ multiplex PCR; TCRdb lists only in-frame clones, some missing. The sample lists roughly 69,000 clones; around 89% were seen once. J was trimmed by 0 bases and V by 2 bases; bases with no gene match: 3. From germline, CDR1 is MGHRA and CDR2 YSYEKL. The CDR3 length is 15 residues. This sequence originates from a man between 45 and 60 years old with acute or convalescent COVID-19. The chain combines TRBV4-1 with TRBJ1-2; 7 nucleotides line up with TRBD1. Sequenced: peripheral blood. CDR3 sequence (DNA): TGCGCCAGCAGCCAACCGGGACAGCCTAACTATGGCTACACCTTC. It is translated as CASSQPGQPNYGYTF.